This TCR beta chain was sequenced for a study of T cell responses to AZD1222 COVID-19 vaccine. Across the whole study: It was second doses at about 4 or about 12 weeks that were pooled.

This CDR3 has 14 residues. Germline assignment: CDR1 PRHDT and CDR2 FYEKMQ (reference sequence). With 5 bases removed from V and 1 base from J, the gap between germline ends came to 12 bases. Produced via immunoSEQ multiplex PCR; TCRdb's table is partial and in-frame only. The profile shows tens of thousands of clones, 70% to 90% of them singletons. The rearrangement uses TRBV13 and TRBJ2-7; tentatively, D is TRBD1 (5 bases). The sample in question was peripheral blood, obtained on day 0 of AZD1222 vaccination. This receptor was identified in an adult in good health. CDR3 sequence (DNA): TGTGCCAGCAGCCACCAGGGAAATTCCTACGAGCAGTACTTC. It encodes CASSHQGNSYEQYF.